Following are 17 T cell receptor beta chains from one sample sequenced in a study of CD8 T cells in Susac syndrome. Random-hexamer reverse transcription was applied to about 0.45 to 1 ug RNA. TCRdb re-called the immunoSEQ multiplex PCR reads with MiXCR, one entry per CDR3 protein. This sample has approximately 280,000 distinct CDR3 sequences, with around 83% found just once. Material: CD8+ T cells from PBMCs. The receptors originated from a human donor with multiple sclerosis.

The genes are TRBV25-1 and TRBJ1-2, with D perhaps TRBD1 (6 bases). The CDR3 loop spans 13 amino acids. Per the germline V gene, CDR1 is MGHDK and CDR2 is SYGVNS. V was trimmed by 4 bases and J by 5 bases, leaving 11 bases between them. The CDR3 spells CASSADRRYGYTF. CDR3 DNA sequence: TGTGCCAGCAGTGCGGACAGACGGTATGGCTACACCTTC.

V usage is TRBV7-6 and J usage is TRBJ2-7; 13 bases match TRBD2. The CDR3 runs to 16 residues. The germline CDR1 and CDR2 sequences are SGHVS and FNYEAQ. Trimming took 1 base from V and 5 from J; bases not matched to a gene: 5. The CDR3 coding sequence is TGTGCCAGCAGCTTAGGTACTAGCGGGAGGGCCAACGAGCAGTACTTC. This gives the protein CASSLGTSGRANEQYF.

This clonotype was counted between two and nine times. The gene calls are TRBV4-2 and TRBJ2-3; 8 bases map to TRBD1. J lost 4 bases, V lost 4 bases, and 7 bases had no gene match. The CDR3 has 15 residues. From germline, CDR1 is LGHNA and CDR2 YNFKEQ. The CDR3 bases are TGTGCCAGCAGCCCGAGGAGACAGGGGCCAGATACGCAGTATTTT. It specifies CASSPRRQGPDTQYF.

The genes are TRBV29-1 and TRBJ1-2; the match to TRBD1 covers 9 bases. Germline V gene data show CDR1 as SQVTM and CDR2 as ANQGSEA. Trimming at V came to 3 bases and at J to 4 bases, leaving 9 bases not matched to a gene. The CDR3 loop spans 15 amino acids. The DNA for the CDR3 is TGCAGCGTTGACCCCGGGACAGGGTCCGTCTATGGCTACACCTTC. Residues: CSVDPGTGSVYGYTF.

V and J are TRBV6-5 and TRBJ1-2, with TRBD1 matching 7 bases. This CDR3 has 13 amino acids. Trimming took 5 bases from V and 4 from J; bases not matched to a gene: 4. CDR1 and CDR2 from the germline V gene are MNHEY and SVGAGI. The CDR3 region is CASSTQGVYGYTF. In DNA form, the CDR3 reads TGTGCCAGCAGTACCCAGGGGGTCTATGGCTACACCTTC.

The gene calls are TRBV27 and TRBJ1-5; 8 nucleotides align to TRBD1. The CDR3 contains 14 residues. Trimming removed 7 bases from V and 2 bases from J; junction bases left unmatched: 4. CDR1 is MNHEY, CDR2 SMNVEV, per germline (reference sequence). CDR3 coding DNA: TGTGCCAGCACTCCGACAGGGGGCAATCAGCCCCAGCATTTT. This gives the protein CASTPTGGNQPQHF.

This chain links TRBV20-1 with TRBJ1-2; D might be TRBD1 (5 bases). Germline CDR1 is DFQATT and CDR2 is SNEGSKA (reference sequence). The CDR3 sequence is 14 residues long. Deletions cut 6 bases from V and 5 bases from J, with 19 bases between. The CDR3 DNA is TGCAGTGCCCCGACAGCAGATGTATCATATGGCTACACCTTC. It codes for CSAPTADVSYGYTF.

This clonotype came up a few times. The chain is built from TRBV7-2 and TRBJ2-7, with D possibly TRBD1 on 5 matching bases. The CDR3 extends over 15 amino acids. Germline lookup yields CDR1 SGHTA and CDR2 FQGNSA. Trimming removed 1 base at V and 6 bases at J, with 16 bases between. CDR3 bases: TGTGCCAGCAGCTTAGGCTGGCAGGGTGTCGGCGAGCAGTACTTC. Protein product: CASSLGWQGVGEQYF.

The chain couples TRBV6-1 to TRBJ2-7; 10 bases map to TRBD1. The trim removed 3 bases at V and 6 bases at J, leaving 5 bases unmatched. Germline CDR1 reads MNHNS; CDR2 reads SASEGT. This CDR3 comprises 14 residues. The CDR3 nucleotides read TGTGCCAGCAGTGACGGGACAGGGGTATCCGAGCAGTACTTC. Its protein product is CASSDGTGVSEQYF.

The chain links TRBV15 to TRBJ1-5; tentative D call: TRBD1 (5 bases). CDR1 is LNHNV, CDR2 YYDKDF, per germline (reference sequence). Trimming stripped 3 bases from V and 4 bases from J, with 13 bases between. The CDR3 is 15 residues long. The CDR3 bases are TGTGCCACCAGCAGGGGACCTAGGATTAATCAGCCCCAGCATTTT. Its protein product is CATSRGPRINQPQHF. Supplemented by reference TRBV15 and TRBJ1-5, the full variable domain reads DAMVIQNPRYQVTQFGKPVTLSCSQTLNHNVMYWYQQKSSQAPKLLFHYYDKDFNNEADTPDNFQSRRPNTSFCFLDIRSPGLGDTAMYLCATSRGPRINQPQHFGDGTRLSIL.

As DNA, the CDR3 is TGTGCCAGCAGCTTTAGGGCTGCCGGCGATGAGCAGTTCTTC. It codes for CASSFRAAGDEQFF. The chain employs TRBV11-2 and TRBJ2-1, with D unclear. CDR1 is SGHAT and CDR2 is FQNNGV in the germline V gene. V was clipped by 3 bases and J by 8 bases, with 14 bases between them. The CDR3 sequence is 14 residues long.

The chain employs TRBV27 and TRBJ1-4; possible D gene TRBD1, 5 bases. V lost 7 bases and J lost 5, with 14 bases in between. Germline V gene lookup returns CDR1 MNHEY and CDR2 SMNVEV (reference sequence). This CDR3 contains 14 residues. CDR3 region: CASTTTGGNEKLFF. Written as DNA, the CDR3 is TGTGCCAGCACCACGACGGGGGGAAATGAAAAACTGTTTTTT.

DNA of the CDR3: TGCGCCAGCAGCCAAGATATCAAGGCGGGACAATTGAACACTGAAGCTTTCTTT. Translating it yields CASSQDIKAGQLNTEAFF. The rearrangement joins TRBV4-1 to TRBJ1-1; maybe TRBD1 (6 bases). Between the trimmed V and J ends, which lost 0 bases and 0 bases, there was a span of 17 bases. Looked up from germline, CDR1 is MGHRA and CDR2 is YSYEKL. This CDR3 contains 18 residues.

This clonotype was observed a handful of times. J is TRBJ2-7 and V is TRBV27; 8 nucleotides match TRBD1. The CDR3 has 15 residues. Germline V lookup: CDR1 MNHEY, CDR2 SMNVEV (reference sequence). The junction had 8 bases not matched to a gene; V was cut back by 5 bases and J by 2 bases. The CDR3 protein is CASSVSRGRAYEQYF. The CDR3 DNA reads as TGTGCCAGCAGTGTCAGCAGGGGGCGAGCCTACGAGCAGTACTTC.

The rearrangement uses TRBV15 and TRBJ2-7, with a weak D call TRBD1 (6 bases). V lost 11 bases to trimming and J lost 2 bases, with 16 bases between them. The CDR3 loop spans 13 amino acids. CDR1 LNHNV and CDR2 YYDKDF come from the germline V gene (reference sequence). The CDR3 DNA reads TGTGCCGCTGCACAGGGTGAAACCTACGAGCAGTACTTC. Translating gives CAAAQGETYEQYF.

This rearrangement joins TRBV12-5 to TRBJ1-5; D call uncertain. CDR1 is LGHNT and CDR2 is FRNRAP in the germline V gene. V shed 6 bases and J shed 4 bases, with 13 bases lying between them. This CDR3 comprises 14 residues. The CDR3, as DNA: TGTGCTAGTGGACCCCTAGAAAGGAATCAGCCCCAGCATTTT. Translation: CASGPLERNQPQHF.

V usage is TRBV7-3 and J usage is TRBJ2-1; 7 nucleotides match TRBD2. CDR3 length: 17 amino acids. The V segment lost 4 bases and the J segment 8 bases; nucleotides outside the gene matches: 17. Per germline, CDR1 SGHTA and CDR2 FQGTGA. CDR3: CASSSEVKGGLVHEQFF. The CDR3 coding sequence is TGTGCCAGCAGCTCAGAAGTGAAGGGAGGGCTTGTGCATGAGCAGTTCTTC.